Following are 10 T cell receptor beta chains from one sample sequenced in a study of neoadjuvant anti-PD-1 for oral cavity cancer. Profiled with immunoSEQ multiplex PCR; TCRdb holds only in-frame clones, not every one. The repertoire has tens of thousands of clones, around a quarter of them found once; the top ten carry 16%. Specified time point: after neoadjuvant nivolumab, at surgical resection. Sample: tumor tissue, taken after nivolumab (anti-PD-1) treatment. The source of these receptors is a person aged 35 to 85 with oral cavity squamous cell carcinoma.

The chain employs TRBV7-9 and TRBJ2-3, with 12 bases identical to TRBD1. The length of the CDR3 is 15 residues. The V and J ends lost 5 bases and 4 bases, in that order; junction bases with no gene match: 4. From germline, CDR1 is SEHNR and CDR2 FQNEAQ (reference sequence). CDR3 sequence (DNA): TGTGCCAGCAGCCTGGGACAGGGGGCCCCAGATACGCAGTATTTT. Its protein product is CASSLGQGAPDTQYF.

The chain combines TRBV29-1 with TRBJ2-7; tentative D call: TRBD2 (5 bases). Germline assignment: CDR1 SQVTM and CDR2 ANQGSEA. The CDR3 is 13 residues long. V was trimmed by 8 bases and J by 4 bases, leaving 18 bases between them. DNA of the CDR3: TGCAGCACCCGACTACTCGGGCGTTACGAGCAGTACTTC. Translated: CSTRLLGRYEQYF.

This clone was observed a handful of times. This sequence joins TRBV15 and TRBJ2-7; TRBD1 might be the D (5 bases). The CDR3 has 13 amino acids. Trimming took 5 bases from V and 5 from J, leaving 13 bases between them. In germline, CDR1 is LNHNV, CDR2 YYDKDF (reference sequence). Written as DNA, the CDR3 is TGTGCCACCAGCCCAGGGTTTTTCAACGAGCAGTACTTC. Translation: CATSPGFFNEQYF.

In its sample, this clone was seen once. This chain joins TRBV5-4 and TRBJ1-3; 8 nucleotides agree with TRBD1. This CDR3 has 13 residues. The ends lost 3 bases at V and 10 bases at J; junction bases unmatched: 6. Germline CDR1 SGHNT, CDR2 YYREEE (reference sequence). In DNA form, the CDR3 reads TGTGCCAGCAGCTCGGACAGGGCCCCGACCATATATTTT. This codes for CASSSDRAPTIYF.

The chain is built from TRBV9 and TRBJ1-3, with D perhaps matching TRBD1 (5 bases). CDR3 size: 15 residues. The germline gives CDR1 SGDLS, CDR2 YYNGEE. V lost 4 bases, J lost 8 bases, and 19 bases lay in between. The CDR3, as DNA: TGTGCCAGCAGCACCAATGGAGGGGCCGGTGACACCATATATTTT. Translating gives CASSTNGGAGDTIYF.

The chain is built from TRBV27 and TRBJ1-1; no firm D call. This CDR3 region has 13 residues. Trimming removed 5 bases from V and 6 bases from J, with 13 bases in between. Germline V gene sequence: CDR1 MNHEY, CDR2 SMNVEV (reference sequence). For the CDR3, the DNA is TGTGCCAGCAGTCCTTTGGAGGTCTCTGAAGCTTTCTTT. As protein: CASSPLEVSEAFF.

This clone appeared a few times. The rearrangement joins TRBV9 to TRBJ1-2, with 10 positions matching TRBD1. This CDR3 contains 15 residues. The V and J ends lost 3 bases and 3 bases, in that order; junction bases with no gene match: 5. CDR1 and CDR2 (germline): SGDLS, YYNGEE. The CDR3: CASSASGTGDYGYTF. DNA of the CDR3: TGTGCCAGCAGCGCGTCCGGGACAGGGGACTATGGCTACACCTTC.

The chain employs TRBV11-2 and TRBJ2-5, with D unresolved. The CDR3 sequence is 13 residues long. CDR1 is SGHAT, CDR2 FQNNGV, per germline. V gave up 0 bases and J gave up 5 bases, with 7 bases separating them. CDR3 residues: CASSLESRETQYF. Written as DNA, the CDR3 is TGTGCCAGCAGCTTAGAGAGCCGGGAGACCCAGTACTTC.

This clone was seen more than once but under ten times. The V gene is TRBV9, the J gene TRBJ2-5; 8 bases fit TRBD1. Trimming cost V 4 bases and J 1 base; bases outside gene matches: 3. This CDR3 is 14 amino acids long. CDR1 is SGDLS and CDR2 is YYNGEE in the germline V gene. The CDR3 nucleotides read TGTGCCAGCAGCAGAGACAGGGGCCAAGAGACCCAGTACTTC. Translated, it gives CASSRDRGQETQYF.

This clone was seen many times. This rearrangement joins TRBV7-9 to TRBJ2-7; TRBD1 agrees at 11 bases. The CDR3 is 14 amino acids. Trimming cost V 0 bases and J 6 bases; bases outside gene matches: 1. The germline V gene encodes CDR1 SEHNR and CDR2 FQNEAQ (reference sequence). For the CDR3, the DNA is TGTGCCAGCAGCTTAGCGGACAGGGGGCTCGAGCAGTACTTC. As protein: CASSLADRGLEQYF.